This TCR beta chain was recorded in a study of T cell changes during pregnancy in multiple sclerosis. The method was immunoSEQ multiplex PCR; TCRdb's version includes in-frame clones alone and lacks a portion of them. The sample yields tens of thousands of clones, approximately 90% seen once. The CDR3 has 11 amino acids. V dropped 7 bases and J dropped 4 bases, with 8 bases sitting between them. CDR1 MNHEY and CDR2 SMNVEV come from the germline V gene (reference sequence). The V call is TRBV27, the J call TRBJ2-7; D perhaps matches TRBD1 (5 bases). The source is a female donor with multiple sclerosis, enrolled in a pregnancy study. The sample here was CD8+ T cells from peripheral blood mononuclear cells, taken in the second trimester of pregnancy. The DNA for the CDR3 is TGTGCCAGCACTGACAGTTACGAGCAGTACTTC. Its translation is CASTDSYEQYF.